This entry describes one TCR beta chain. The antigen it binds to is not known. No much larger clone is present one base from it, and per-base qualities are unavailable. The immunoSEQ Assay was used to immunosequence TCRbeta CDR3 regions from genomic DNA. Prior to high-throughput sequencing, genomic DNA was amplified by bias-controlled multiplex PCR. On the authors' methods: To quantify the absolute abundance of each unique TCRbeta CDR3 region, the sequences were collapsed and filtered. Clonality, defined as 1 minus Pielou's evenness, was calculated using only productive rearrangements. A previously published method was used to identify clones whose frequencies were significantly greater in on-treatment samples than in baseline samples. Entries here come from immuneACCESS through TCRdb and include only in-frame sequences with V and J called. Some clones fail to appear in such tables; in the studies checked, an unresolved V gene covers under half of the shortfall, and the cause of the remainder is unknown. V and J calls plus clone size are reproduced from that table; the DNA served to infer D and trimming. Across this sample there are around 11,000 clones, with around 75% seen only once. Jointly, the top ten make up roughly an eighth of the sample.

The data belong to a study of sequential checkpoint blockade in melanoma (dated by TCRdb to about 2019). Regarding the research as a whole: In a 1:1 randomization, patients received either first-line nivolumab then ipilimumab (arm A) or ipilimumab then nivolumab (arm B). Maintenance nivolumab was given following each of the two trial sequences. Study-level results and caveats: The response-prediction model combining TCR metrics and mutation burden needs validation in larger, independent patient cohorts.

This specimen's treatment or condition label, per the study, means: randomized to nivolumab then ipilimumab (arm A) or the reverse (arm B). None of the patients in the trial had previously been given DNA-damaging chemotherapy. On a FACS Aria II flow cytometer, live CD3+CD8+ cells that were negative for CD19 and CD56 were sorted from thawed PBMCs. CheckMate 064, a randomized, open-label phase II trial of sequential checkpoint blockade, was the source of the samples, all of which came from patients with melanoma. Peripheral blood mononuclear cells were obtained through leukapheresis, purified using Ficoll-Paque, and frozen in human serum containing approximately 9.5% DMSO. Immediately after sorting, the purity of sorted blood CD3+CD8+ cells was verified to be >95%, after which DNA was extracted. CDR1 and CDR2 were assigned from the germline V gene (reference sequence) as MNHNY and SVGAGI. The germline ends are 15 bases apart after V is trimmed by 2 bases and J by 2 bases. The CDR3 measures 16 amino acids from cysteine to phenylalanine. Solely the CDR3 DNA is kept, with 48 bases framed from the first base.

The receptor's source is a human donor with melanoma. The sequences come from CD8+ T cells sorted from blood (inferred from file names), collected from a patient given nivolumab and ipilimumab in sequence. The V gene is TRBV6-6 and the J gene is TRBJ1-1, with the D gene not confidently named. This receptor carries the CDR3 CASSYARRVKNTEAFF. The nucleotide sequence reads as follows: TGTGCCAGCAGTTACGCCAGACGGGTTAAAAACACTGAAGCTTTCTTT.